The T cell receptor (beta chain) under discussion was sequenced for a study of memory CD4+ T cells and cytomegalovirus serostatus. Study summary: Donors were healthy Belgian adults, 8 to 10 CMV seropositive and about 24 seronegative.

Notes on this clone: Its specificity is not known.

The CDR3 is made up of 19 amino acids. Germline loops: CDR1 MNHEY, CDR2 SMNVEV (reference sequence). With 0 bases clipped from V and 3 bases from J, the junction kept 13 bases outside the gene matches. The sort gate was single viable CD3+CD4+CD8-CD45RO+ cells for memory CD4+ T cells. Positive selection with CD4 microbeads enriched total CD4+ T cells. The study, taken as a whole, reports: 67 of 164 known CMV-associated TCRbeta sequences appeared in CD4+ memory. CMV serostatus prediction reached median AUC approximately 0.96, or 0.89 with US-trained model.

Only in-frame clones appear in the TCRdb table, and some are missing; sequencing was by immunoSEQ multiplex PCR. This repertoire shows fewer than 50,000 clones, 60% to 85% found once; its top ten account for 5% to 7%. This sequence was found in an adult in good health and CMV-seronegative. V and J are TRBV27 and TRBJ2-7, with 11 bases lining up with TRBD2. The sequencing sample was made of memory CD4+ T cells from blood. The CDR3 loop reads CASSLSLRPGTSGYYEQYF. DNA for the CDR3: TGTGCCAGCAGTTTATCCCTGAGGCCCGGGACTAGCGGTTACTACGAGCAGTACTTC.